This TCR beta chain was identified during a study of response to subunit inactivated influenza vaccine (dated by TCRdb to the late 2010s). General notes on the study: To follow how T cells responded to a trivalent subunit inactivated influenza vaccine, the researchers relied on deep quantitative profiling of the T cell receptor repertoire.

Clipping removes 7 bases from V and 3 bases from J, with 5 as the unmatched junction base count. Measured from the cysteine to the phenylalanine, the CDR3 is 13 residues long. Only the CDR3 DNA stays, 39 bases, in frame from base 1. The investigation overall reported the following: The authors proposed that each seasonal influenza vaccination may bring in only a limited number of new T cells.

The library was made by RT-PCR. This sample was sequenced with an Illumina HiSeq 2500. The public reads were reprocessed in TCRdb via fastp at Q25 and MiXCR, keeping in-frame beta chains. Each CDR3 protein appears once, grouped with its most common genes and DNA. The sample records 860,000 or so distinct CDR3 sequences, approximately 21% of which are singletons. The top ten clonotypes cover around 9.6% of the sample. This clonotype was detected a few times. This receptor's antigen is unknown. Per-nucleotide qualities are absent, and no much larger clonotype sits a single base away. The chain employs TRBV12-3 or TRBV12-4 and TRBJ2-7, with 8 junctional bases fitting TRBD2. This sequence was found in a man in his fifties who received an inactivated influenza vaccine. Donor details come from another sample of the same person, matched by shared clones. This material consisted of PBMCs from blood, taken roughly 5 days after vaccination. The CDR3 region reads CASMVAGLYEQYF. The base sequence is TGTGCCAGCATGGTAGCGGGGCTCTACGAGCAGTACTTC.